This passage covers 26 T cell receptor beta chains from one sample sequenced in a study of shared clonotypes between healthy human individuals. Generated by immunoSEQ multiplex PCR, the TCRdb table keeps only in-frame clones and is missing some. The table records hundreds of thousands of clones, approximately 75% of them present only once. Specimen: memory CD4+ T cells sorted from blood. The subset was: CD45RA-negative fraction. All receptors derive from a woman between 25 and 40 years old in good health.

This clone has a handful of counts. Written as DNA, the CDR3 is TGTGCCAGCAGTCAAGCGGGAGGGACCGGGGTGACCCAGTACTTC. Amino acids: CASSQAGGTGVTQYF. This chain links TRBV27 with TRBJ2-5; 10 nucleotides match TRBD2. V gave up 5 bases and J gave up 7 bases; unmatched junction bases: 10. The length of the CDR3 is 15 residues. CDR1 is MNHEY and CDR2 is SMNVEV in the germline V gene (reference sequence).

The chain employs TRBV10-2 and TRBJ2-7, with D tentatively TRBD2 (6 bases). The CDR3 has 15 residues. V lost 4 bases and J lost 0, with 13 bases in between. Germline values: CDR1 WSHSY, CDR2 SAAADI. In DNA form, the CDR3 reads TGCGCCAGCAGTGGGTTAGCGGATCTCTCCTACGAGCAGTACTTC. Protein: CASSGLADLSYEQYF.

V gene TRBV10-1 combines with J gene TRBJ2-5; a weak D match, TRBD1 (5 bases). Germline V lookup: CDR1 WNHNN, CDR2 SYGVQD (reference sequence). Trimming left V 0 bases short and J 5 bases short, with 10 bases between. The length of the CDR3 is 14 residues. CDR3 protein: CASSESQGWETQYF. The CDR3 DNA sequence: TGCGCCAGCAGTGAGTCCCAGGGATGGGAGACCCAGTACTTC.

The chain couples TRBV18 to TRBJ2-7, with 10 nucleotides matching TRBD2. Germline V CDR1 and CDR2: KGHSH, LQKENI. Unmatched junction bases numbered 0, after V lost 3 bases and J lost 4 bases. The CDR3 extends over 13 amino acids. This chain's CDR3 is CASSPTSGYEQYF. The CDR3 nucleotides read TGTGCCAGCTCACCGACTAGCGGGTACGAGCAGTACTTC.

This clone was seen more than once but under ten times. The chain is built from TRBV10-3 and TRBJ2-2; 10 nucleotides agree with TRBD2. Trimming at V came to 3 bases and at J to 0 bases, leaving 13 bases not matched to a gene. Germline CDR1 reads ENHRY; CDR2 reads SYGVKD. The CDR3 contains 20 residues. CDR3 region: CAISEGFWITSGANTGELFF. DNA for the CDR3: TGTGCCATCAGTGAAGGGTTTTGGATAACTAGCGGGGCGAACACCGGGGAGCTGTTTTTT.

The rearrangement links TRBV27 to TRBJ1-1; D gene unclear. The CDR3 runs to 16 residues. CDR1 MNHEY and CDR2 SMNVEV come from the germline V gene (reference sequence). V was trimmed by 0 bases and J by 1 base, leaving 12 bases between them. CDR3 nucleotide sequence: TGTGCCAGCAGTTTATCGTTCGGACGGAGGAACACTGAAGCTTTCTTT. Protein product: CASSLSFGRRNTEAFF.

V and J are TRBV28 and TRBJ1-1, with 7 bases identical to TRBD1. J was trimmed by 4 bases and V by 6 bases; bases with no gene match: 11. The CDR3 sequence is 15 residues long. The germline CDR1 and CDR2 sequences are MDHEN and SYDVKM. This CDR3 reads CASRFSGTASTEAFF. The DNA for the CDR3 is TGTGCCAGCAGGTTCAGCGGGACAGCCTCCACTGAAGCTTTCTTT. Drawing the rest from reference TRBV28 and TRBJ1-1, the complete variable domain is DVKVTQSSRYLVKRTGEKVFLECVQDMDHENMFWYRQDPGLGLRLIYFSYDVKMKEKGDIPEGYSVSREKKERFSLILESASTNQTSMYLCASRFSGTASTEAFFGQGTRLTVV.

V is TRBV9 and J is TRBJ2-2; D is undetermined. Germline CDR1 reads SGDLS; CDR2 reads YYNGEE. V lost 0 bases and J lost 2, with 8 bases in between. CDR3 length equals 15 residues. The CDR3 nucleotides read TGTGCCAGCAGCGTAGGAGCCGTAAACACCGGGGAGCTGTTTTTT. This sequence encodes CASSVGAVNTGELFF. The whole variable domain, filled in from reference TRBV9 and TRBJ2-2, reads DSGVTQTPKHLITATGQRVTLRCSPRSGDLSVYWYQQSLDQGLQFLIQYYNGEERAKGNILERFSAQQFPDLHSELNLSSLELGDSALYFCASSVGAVNTGELFFGEGSRLTVL.

The V and J genes are TRBV7-8 and TRBJ2-7, with 10 nucleotides matching TRBD1. With 4 bases clipped from V and 6 bases from J, the junction kept 6 bases outside the gene matches. Per germline, CDR1 SGHVS and CDR2 FQNEAQ. This CDR3 has 14 residues. The CDR3 region is CASSYGQGESEQYF. For the CDR3, the DNA is TGTGCCAGCAGCTATGGACAGGGGGAGTCCGAGCAGTACTTC. Drawing the rest from reference TRBV7-8 and TRBJ2-7, the complete variable domain is GAGVSQSPRYKVAKRGQDVALRCDPISGHVSLFWYQQALGQGPEFLTYFQNEAQLDKSGLPSDRFFAERPEGSVSTLKIQRTQQEDSAVYLCASSYGQGESEQYFGPGTRLTVT.

The J gene is TRBJ2-5, the V gene TRBV27; D is perhaps TRBD1 (6 bases). Germline loops: CDR1 MNHEY, CDR2 SMNVEV (reference sequence). The CDR3 extends over 16 amino acids. V gave up 0 bases and J gave up 0 bases, with 11 bases separating them. CDR3 protein: CASSLSTQGNQETQYF. The CDR3 DNA sequence: TGTGCCAGCAGTTTATCAACACAGGGAAACCAAGAGACCCAGTACTTC.

The chain recombines TRBV4-1 with TRBJ1-1; D remains ambiguous. The germline V and J ends were trimmed by 8 bases and 0 bases, with 16 bases remaining between them. Per germline, CDR1 MGHRA and CDR2 YSYEKL. The CDR3 length is 15 residues. CDR3 DNA: TGCGCCAGCCACTCATGGACCGGGATGAACACTGAAGCTTTCTTT. Its protein is CASHSWTGMNTEAFF.

This sequence joins TRBV2 and TRBJ2-2; D gene uncertain. The germline V gene encodes CDR1 SNHLY and CDR2 FYNNEI. Trimming pared 5 bases from V and 2 bases from J, leaving 3 bases between. This CDR3 comprises 12 residues. CDR3 sequence: CASSSNTGELFF. Written as DNA, the CDR3 is TGTGCCAGCAGTTCAAACACCGGGGAGCTGTTTTTT.

The chain combines TRBV28 with TRBJ1-5; a weak D match, TRBD1 (5 bases). The CDR3 sequence is 13 residues long. Germline V gene sequence: CDR1 MDHEN, CDR2 SYDVKM. The ends were cut back, 4 bases at V and 11 bases at J, with 15 bases in the middle. The chain's CDR3 is CASSSPRGVSQHF. Here the CDR3 DNA reads TGTGCCAGCAGTTCGCCTCGGGGGGTGTCCCAGCATTTT.

This chain's CDR3 is CASSSRGGETQYF. CDR3 nucleotides: TGTGCCAGCAGTTCGCGAGGGGGCGAGACCCAGTACTTC. The J gene is TRBJ2-5, the V gene TRBV27, with 7 bases matching TRBD1. Germline V gene data show CDR1 as MNHEY and CDR2 as SMNVEV (reference sequence). V trimming: 4 bases; J trimming: 5 bases; junction bases outside the gene matches: 4. This CDR3 comprises 13 residues.

The chain uses TRBV18 and TRBJ2-7; 7 positions agree with TRBD1. CDR1 is KGHSH and CDR2 is LQKENI in the germline V gene. V was pared by 5 bases and J by 2 bases, with 9 bases of the junction left unmatched. This CDR3 spans 15 amino acids. The CDR3 nucleotides read TGTGCCAGCTCATCGGGACAGACTTTAACCTACGAGCAGTACTTC. Translating gives CASSSGQTLTYEQYF.

This clone was seen only once. This chain links TRBV7-9 with TRBJ1-3; TRBD1 is a possible D gene (5 bases). Per the germline V gene, CDR1 is SEHNR and CDR2 is FQNEAQ (reference sequence). With 1 base removed from V and 6 bases from J, the gap between germline ends came to 7 bases. The CDR3 extends over 13 amino acids. CDR3 sequence reads: CASSLGGTNTIYF. In DNA, the CDR3 is TGTGCCAGCAGCTTAGGGGGCACAAACACCATATATTTT.

This clone was detected a few times. The chain is built from TRBV28 and TRBJ2-3; weak D call: TRBD2 (5 bases). CDR1 MDHEN and CDR2 SYDVKM come from the germline V gene. The CDR3 consists of 16 residues. V shed 7 bases and J shed 4 bases, with 21 bases lying between them. CDR3 sequence reads: CASKGEGRGIPDTQYF. In DNA, the CDR3 is TGTGCCAGCAAGGGTGAGGGCAGAGGGATCCCAGATACGCAGTATTTT.

The gene calls are TRBV2 and TRBJ1-1, with 8 bases aligning to TRBD1. CDR1 and CDR2 (germline): SNHLY, FYNNEI. The CDR3 extends over 13 amino acids. The V gene end was trimmed by 6 bases and the J gene end by 6 bases; junction bases not matched to a gene: 6. The DNA for the CDR3 is TGTGCCAGCAGAGCGGACAGGGACCCTGAAGCTTTCTTT. This gives the protein CASRADRDPEAFF.

The V call is TRBV4-1, the J call TRBJ2-3, with 9 bases that match TRBD2. Germline CDR1 MGHRA, CDR2 YSYEKL. V trimming: 0 bases; J trimming: 5 bases; junction bases outside the gene matches: 6. This CDR3 region has 16 residues. This CDR3 reads CASSQEGSGSGDTQYF. The CDR3 DNA sequence: TGCGCCAGCAGCCAAGAGGGTAGCGGGAGTGGAGATACGCAGTATTTT.

V usage is TRBV19 and J usage is TRBJ1-1, with unresolved D. The V gene lost 7 bases and the J gene lost 1 base, with 10 bases spanning the gap. Germline loops: CDR1 LNHDA, CDR2 SQIVND (reference sequence). The CDR3 is 13 residues long. This CDR3 is CASTGYTNTEAFF. The CDR3 nucleotides are TGTGCCAGTACTGGGTATACGAACACTGAAGCTTTCTTT. Drawing the rest from reference TRBV19 and TRBJ1-1, the complete variable domain is DGGITQSPKYLFRKEGQNVTLSCEQNLNHDAMYWYRQDPGQGLRLIYYSQIVNDFQKGDIAEGYSVSREKKESFPLTVTSAQKNPTAFYLCASTGYTNTEAFFGQGTRLTVV.

This clone was detected once. The chain uses TRBV5-1 and TRBJ1-2, with D possibly matching TRBD1 (6 bases). This CDR3 spans 15 amino acids. The germline V gene encodes CDR1 SGHRS and CDR2 YFSETQ. V dropped 1 base and J dropped 4 bases, with 14 bases sitting between them. The CDR3 DNA sequence: TGCGCCAGCAGCTTGTCGCAGGGGCCGAGCTATGGCTACACCTTC. This gives the protein CASSLSQGPSYGYTF. The whole variable domain, filled in from reference TRBV5-1 and TRBJ1-2, reads KAGVTQTPRYLIKTRGQQVTLSCSPISGHRSVSWYQQTPGQGLQFLFEYFSETQRNKGNFPGRFSGRQFSNSRSEMNVSTLELGDSALYLCASSLSQGPSYGYTFGSGTRLTVV.

This chain links TRBV4-2 with TRBJ2-7, with D perhaps matching TRBD2 (6 bases). The germline V gene has CDR1 LGHNA and CDR2 YNFKEQ. The CDR3 is made up of 17 amino acids. The V end was cut by 0 bases, the J end by 4 bases, with 19 bases between. The CDR3 sequence: CASSQDSTGVAVYEQYF. The DNA of the CDR3 is TGTGCCAGCAGCCAAGACTCGACGGGAGTGGCTGTTTACGAGCAGTACTTC.

The chain has TRBV15 and TRBJ2-3; D not resolved. V shed 5 bases and J shed 14 bases, with 20 bases lying between them. The CDR3 runs 13 residues. The germline V gene has CDR1 LNHNV and CDR2 YYDKDF (reference sequence). CDR3 coding DNA: TGTGCCACCAGCGACAAAAGGTTGGGTGTCGGGTATTTT. Protein sequence: CATSDKRLGVGYF.

This chain links TRBV28 with TRBJ2-7; D may match TRBD1 or TRBD2 (5 bases each). CDR3 length: 13 residues. V was pared by 10 bases and J by 2 bases, with 15 bases between. CDR1 MDHEN and CDR2 SYDVKM come from the germline V gene. This CDR3 reads CATFRDGAYEQYF. The CDR3 region has the DNA TGTGCCACCTTCCGGGACGGGGCCTACGAGCAGTACTTC.

The chain has TRBV11-2 and TRBJ2-1, with 8 positions matching TRBD1. Germline V lookup: CDR1 SGHAT, CDR2 FQNNGV. Trimming at V came to 5 bases and at J to 6 bases, leaving 3 bases not matched to a gene. This CDR3 spans 13 amino acids. CDR3 residues: CASSLGTGNEQFF. In DNA, the CDR3 is TGTGCCAGCAGCCTAGGGACAGGCAATGAGCAGTTCTTC.

With regard to this clone: Other DNA sequences from this sample encode an identical CDR3 as well. The genes are TRBV19 and TRBJ2-2, with unresolved D. From germline, CDR1 is LNHDA and CDR2 SQIVND (reference sequence). V was trimmed by 1 base and J by 2 bases, leaving 2 bases between them. The CDR3 covers 13 residues. Here the CDR3 DNA reads TGTGCCAGTAGTATAGTTAACACCGGGGAGCTGTTTTTT. Amino acid sequence: CASSIVNTGELFF.